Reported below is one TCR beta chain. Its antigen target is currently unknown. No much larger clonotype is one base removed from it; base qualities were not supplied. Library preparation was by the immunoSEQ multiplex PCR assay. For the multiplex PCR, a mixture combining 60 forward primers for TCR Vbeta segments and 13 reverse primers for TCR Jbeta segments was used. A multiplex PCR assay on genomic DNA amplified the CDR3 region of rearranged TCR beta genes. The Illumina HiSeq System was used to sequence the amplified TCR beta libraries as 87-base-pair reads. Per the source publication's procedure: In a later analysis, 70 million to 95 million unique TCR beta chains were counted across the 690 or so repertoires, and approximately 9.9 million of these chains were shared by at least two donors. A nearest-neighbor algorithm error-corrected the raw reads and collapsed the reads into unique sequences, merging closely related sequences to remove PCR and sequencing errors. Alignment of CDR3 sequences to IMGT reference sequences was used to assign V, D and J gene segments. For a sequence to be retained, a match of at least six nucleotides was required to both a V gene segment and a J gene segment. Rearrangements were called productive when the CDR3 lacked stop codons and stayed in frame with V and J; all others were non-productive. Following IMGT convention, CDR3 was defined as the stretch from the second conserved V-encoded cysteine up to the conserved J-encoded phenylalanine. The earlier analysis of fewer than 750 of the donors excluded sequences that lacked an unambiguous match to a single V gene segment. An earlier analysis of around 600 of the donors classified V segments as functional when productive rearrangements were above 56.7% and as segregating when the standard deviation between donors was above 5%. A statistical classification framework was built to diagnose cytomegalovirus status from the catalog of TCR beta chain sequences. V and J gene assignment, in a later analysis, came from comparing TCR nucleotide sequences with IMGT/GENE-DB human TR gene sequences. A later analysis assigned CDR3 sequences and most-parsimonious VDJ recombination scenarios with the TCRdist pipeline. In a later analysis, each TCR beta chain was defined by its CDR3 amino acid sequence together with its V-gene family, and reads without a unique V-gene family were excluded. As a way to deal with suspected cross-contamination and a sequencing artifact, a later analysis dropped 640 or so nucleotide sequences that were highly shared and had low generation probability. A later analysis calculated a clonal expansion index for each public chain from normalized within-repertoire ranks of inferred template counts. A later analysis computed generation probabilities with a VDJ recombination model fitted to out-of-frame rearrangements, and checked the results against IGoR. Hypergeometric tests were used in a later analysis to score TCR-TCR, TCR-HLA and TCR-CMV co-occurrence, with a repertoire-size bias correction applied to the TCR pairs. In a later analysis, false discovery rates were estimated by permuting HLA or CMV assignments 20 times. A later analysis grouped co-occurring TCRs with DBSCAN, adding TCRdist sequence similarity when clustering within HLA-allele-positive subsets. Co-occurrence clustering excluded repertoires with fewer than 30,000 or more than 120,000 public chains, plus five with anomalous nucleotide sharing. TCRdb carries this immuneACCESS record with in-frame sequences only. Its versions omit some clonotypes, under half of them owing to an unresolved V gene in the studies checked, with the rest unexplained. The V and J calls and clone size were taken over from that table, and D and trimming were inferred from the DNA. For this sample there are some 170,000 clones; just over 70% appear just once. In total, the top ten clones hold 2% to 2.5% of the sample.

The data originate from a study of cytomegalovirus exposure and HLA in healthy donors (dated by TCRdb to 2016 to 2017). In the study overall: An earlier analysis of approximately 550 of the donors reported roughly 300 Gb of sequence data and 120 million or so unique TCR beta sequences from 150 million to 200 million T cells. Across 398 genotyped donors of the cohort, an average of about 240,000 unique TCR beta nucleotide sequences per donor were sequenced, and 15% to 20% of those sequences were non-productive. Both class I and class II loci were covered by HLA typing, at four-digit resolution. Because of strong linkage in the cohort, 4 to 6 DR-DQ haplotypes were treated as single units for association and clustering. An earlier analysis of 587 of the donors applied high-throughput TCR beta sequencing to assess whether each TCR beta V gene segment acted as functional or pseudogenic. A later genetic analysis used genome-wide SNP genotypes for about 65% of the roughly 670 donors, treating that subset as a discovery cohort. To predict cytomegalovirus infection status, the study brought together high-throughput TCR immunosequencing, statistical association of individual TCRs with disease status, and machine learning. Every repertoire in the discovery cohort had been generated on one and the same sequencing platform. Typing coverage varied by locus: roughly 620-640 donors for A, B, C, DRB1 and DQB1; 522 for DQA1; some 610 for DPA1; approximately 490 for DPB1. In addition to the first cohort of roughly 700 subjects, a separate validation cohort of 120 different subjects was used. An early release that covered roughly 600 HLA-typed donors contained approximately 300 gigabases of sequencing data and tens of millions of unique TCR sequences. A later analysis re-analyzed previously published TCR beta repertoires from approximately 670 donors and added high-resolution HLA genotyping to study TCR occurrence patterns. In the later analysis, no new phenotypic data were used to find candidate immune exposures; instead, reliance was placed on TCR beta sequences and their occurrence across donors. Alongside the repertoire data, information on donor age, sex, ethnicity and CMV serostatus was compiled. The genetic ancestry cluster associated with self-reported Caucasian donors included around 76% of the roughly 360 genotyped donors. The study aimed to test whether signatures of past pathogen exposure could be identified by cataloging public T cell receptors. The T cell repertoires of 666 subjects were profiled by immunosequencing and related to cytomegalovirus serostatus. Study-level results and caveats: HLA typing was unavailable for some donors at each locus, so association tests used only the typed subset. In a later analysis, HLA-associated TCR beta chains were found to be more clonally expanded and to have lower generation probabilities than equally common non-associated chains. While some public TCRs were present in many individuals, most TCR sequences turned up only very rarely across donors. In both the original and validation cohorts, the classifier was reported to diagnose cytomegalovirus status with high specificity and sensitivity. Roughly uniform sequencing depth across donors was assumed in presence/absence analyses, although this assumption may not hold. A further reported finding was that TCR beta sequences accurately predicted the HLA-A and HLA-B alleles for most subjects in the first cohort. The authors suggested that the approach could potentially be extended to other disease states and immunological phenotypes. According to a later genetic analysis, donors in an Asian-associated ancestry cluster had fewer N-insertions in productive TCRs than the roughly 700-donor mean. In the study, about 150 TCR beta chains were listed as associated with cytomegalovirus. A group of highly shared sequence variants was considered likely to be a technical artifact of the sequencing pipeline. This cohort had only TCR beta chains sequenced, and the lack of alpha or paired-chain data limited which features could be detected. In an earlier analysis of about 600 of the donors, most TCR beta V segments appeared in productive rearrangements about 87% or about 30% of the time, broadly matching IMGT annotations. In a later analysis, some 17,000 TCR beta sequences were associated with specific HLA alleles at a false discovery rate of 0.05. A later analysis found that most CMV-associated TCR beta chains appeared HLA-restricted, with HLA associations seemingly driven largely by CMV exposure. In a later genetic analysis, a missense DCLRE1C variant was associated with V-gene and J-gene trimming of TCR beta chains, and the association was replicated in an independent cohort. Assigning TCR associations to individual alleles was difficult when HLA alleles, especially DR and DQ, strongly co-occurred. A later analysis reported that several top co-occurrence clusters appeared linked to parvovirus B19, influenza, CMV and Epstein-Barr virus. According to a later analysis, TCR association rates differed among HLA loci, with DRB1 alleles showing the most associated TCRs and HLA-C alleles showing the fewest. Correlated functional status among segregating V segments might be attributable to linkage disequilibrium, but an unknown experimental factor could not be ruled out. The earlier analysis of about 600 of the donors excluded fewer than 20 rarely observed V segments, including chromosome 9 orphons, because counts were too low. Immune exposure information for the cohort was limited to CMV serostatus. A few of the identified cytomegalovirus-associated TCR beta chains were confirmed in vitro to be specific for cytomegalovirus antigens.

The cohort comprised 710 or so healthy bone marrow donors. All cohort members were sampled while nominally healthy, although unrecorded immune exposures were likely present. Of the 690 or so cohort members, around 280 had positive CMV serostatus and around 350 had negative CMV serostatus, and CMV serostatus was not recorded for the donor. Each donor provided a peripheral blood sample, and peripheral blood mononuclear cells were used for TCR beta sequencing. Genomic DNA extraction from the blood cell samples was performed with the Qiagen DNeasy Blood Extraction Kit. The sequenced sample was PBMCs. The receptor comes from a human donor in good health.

The sequenced DNA is TGCGCCAGCAGCCAAGATCAGGACAACCAAGAGACCCAGTACTTC. It is translated as CASSQDQDNQETQYF. The chain joins TRBV4-1 to TRBJ2-5; a tentative D call is TRBD1 (5 bases match). Between the V and J ends, shortened by 0 bases and 0 bases respectively, the junction contains 8 bases. The germline V gene specifies MGHRA as CDR1 and YSYEKL as CDR2. The CDR3 spans 15 residues, from the cysteine through the phenylalanine. The DNA shown is the 45-base CDR3, in frame from base 1.